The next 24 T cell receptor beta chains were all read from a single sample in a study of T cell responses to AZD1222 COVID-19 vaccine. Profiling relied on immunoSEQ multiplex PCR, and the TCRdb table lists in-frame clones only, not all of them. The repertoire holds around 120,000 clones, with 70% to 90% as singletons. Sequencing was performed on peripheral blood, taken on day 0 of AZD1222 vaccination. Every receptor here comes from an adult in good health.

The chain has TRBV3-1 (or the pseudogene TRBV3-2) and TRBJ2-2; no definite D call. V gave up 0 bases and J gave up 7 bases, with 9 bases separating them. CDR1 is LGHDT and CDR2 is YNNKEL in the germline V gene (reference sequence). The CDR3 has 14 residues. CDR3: CASSQDFTGGELFF. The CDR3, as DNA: TGTGCCAGCAGCCAAGATTTTACGGGCGGGGAGCTGTTTTTT.

The CDR3 spells CASSLQGYTDTQYF. The CDR3, as DNA: TGCGCCAGCAGCTTACAGGGTTACACAGATACGCAGTATTTT. The rearrangement uses TRBV5-1 and TRBJ2-3; TRBD1 might be the D (6 bases). CDR3 size: 14 residues. Deletions cut 2 bases from V and 2 bases from J, with 9 bases between. In germline, CDR1 is SGHRS, CDR2 YFSETQ.

DNA of the CDR3: TGTGCCAGCAGCTTAGCTGGGACAGGGTTTTACTCACCCCTCCACTTT. It codes for CASSLAGTGFYSPLHF. The genes are TRBV7-2 and TRBJ1-6, with TRBD1 matching over 9 bases. CDR3 length: 16 amino acids. V trimming: 0 bases; J trimming: 10 bases; junction bases outside the gene matches: 7. Germline values: CDR1 SGHTA, CDR2 FQGNSA.

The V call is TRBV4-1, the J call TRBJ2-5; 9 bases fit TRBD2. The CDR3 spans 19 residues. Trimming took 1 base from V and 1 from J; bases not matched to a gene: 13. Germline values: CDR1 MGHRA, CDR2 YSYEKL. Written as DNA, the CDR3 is TGCGCCAGCAGCCAAGGTCCGGCGGGGGGGGTAGGGTCCCAAGAGACCCAGTACTTC. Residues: CASSQGPAGGVGSQETQYF.

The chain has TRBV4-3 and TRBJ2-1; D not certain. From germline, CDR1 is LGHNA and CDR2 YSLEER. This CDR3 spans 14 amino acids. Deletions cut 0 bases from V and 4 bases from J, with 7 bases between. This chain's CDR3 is CASSQEGSYNEQFF. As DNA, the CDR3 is TGCGCCAGCAGCCAAGAAGGGTCTTACAATGAGCAGTTCTTC.

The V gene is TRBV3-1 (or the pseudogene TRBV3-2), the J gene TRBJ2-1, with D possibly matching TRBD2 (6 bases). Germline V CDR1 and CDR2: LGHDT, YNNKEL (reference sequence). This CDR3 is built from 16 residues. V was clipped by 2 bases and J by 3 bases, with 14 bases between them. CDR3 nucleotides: TGTGCCAGCAGCCAATTCGGGGGAAGTGGCTACAATGAGCAGTTCTTC. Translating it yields CASSQFGGSGYNEQFF.

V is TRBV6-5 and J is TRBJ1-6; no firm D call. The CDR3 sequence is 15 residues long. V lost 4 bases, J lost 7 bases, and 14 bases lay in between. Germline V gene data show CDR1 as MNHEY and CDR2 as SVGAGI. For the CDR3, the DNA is TGTGCCAGCAGTTCGGCGGGAGGCTGGAATTCACCCCTCCACTTT. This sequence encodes CASSSAGGWNSPLHF.

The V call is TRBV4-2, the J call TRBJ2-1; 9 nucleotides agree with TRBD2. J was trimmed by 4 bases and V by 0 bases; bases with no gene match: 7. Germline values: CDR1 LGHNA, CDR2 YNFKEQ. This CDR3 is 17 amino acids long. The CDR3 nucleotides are TGTGCCAGCAGCCAAGATCTAGCTAGCGGGGATTACAATGAGCAGTTCTTC. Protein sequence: CASSQDLASGDYNEQFF.

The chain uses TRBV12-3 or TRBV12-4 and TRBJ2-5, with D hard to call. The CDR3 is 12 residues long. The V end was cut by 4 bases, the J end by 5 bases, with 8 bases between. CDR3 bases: TGTGCCAGCAGTTCGTCACATGAGACCCAGTACTTC. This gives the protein CASSSSHETQYF.

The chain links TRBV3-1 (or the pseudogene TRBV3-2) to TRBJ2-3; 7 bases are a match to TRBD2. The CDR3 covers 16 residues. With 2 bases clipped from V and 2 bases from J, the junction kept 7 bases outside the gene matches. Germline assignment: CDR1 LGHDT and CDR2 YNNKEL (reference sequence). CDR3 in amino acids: CASSQLAGVLTDTQYF. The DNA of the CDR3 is TGTGCCAGCAGCCAACTTGCGGGGGTTCTCACAGATACGCAGTATTTT.

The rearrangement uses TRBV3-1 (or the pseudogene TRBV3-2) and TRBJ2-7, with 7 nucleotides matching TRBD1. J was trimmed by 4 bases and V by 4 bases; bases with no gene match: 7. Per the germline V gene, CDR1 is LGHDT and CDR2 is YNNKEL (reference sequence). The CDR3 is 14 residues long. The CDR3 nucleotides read TGTGCCAGCAGCCTTCGGACAGGCCCTTACGAGCAGTACTTC. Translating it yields CASSLRTGPYEQYF.

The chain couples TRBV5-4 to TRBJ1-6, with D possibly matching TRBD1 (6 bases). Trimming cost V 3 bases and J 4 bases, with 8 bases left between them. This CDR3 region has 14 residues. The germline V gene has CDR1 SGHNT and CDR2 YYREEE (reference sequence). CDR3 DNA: TGTGCCAGCAGCTCGACAGGATATAATTCACCCCTCCACTTT. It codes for CASSSTGYNSPLHF.

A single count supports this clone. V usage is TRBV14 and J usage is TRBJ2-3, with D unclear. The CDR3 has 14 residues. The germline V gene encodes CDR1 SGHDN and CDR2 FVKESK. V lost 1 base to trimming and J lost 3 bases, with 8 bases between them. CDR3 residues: CASSQASATDTQYF. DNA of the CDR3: TGTGCCAGCAGCCAAGCGTCGGCGACAGATACGCAGTATTTT.

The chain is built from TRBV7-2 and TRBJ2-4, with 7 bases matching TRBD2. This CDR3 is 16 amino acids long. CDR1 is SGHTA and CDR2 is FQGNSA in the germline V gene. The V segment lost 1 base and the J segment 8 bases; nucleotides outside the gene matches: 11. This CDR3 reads CASSLVLGGGVYIQYF. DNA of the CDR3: TGTGCCAGCAGCTTAGTTTTGGGGGGAGGGGTCTACATTCAGTACTTC. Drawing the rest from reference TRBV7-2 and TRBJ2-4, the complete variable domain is GAGVSQSPSNKVTEKGKDVELRCDPISGHTALYWYRQSLGQGLEFLIYFQGNSAPDKSGLPSDRFSAERTGGSVSTLTIQRTQQEDSAVYLCASSLVLGGGVYIQYFGAGTRLSVL.

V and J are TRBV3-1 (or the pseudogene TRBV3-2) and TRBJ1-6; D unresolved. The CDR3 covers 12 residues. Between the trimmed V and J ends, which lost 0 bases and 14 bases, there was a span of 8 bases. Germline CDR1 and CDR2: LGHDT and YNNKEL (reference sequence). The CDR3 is CASSQEYRTLHF. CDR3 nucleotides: TGTGCCAGCAGCCAAGAGTACCGTACCCTCCACTTT.

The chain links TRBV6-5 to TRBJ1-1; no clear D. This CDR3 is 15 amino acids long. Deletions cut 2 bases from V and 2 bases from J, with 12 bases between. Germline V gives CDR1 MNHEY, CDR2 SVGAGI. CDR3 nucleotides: TGTGCCAGCAGTTACGACGGCATCCCCAACACTGAAGCTTTCTTT. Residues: CASSYDGIPNTEAFF.

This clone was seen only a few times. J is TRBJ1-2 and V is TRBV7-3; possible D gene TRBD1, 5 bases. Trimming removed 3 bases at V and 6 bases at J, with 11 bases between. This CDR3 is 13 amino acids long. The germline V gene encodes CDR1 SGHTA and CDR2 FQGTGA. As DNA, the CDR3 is TGTGCCAGCAGCTTCATCCAGGGAAATGGCTACACCTTC. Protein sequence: CASSFIQGNGYTF.

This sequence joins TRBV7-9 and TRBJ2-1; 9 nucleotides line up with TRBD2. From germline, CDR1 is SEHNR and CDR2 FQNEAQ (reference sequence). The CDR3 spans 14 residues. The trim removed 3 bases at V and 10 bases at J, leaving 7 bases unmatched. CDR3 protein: CASSFLRTSVEQFF. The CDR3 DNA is TGTGCCAGCAGCTTTCTCCGGACTAGCGTGGAGCAGTTCTTC.

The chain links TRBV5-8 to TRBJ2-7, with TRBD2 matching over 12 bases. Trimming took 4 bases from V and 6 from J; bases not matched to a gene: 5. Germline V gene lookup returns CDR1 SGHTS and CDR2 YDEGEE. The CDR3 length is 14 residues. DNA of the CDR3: TGTGCCAGCAGCGCCGGACTAGCGGGGTTCGAGCAGTACTTC. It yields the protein CASSAGLAGFEQYF.

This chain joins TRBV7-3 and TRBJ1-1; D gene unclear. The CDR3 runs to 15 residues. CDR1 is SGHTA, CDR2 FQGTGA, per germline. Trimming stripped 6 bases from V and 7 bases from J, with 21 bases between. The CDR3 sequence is CASRLSWRRGDEAFF. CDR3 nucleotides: TGTGCCAGCAGATTATCATGGCGACGGGGAGATGAAGCTTTCTTT.

The CDR3 loop reads CSGRDGLNTEAFF. The DNA of the CDR3 is TGCAGCGGGCGGGACGGCTTGAACACTGAAGCTTTCTTT. V usage is TRBV29-1 and J usage is TRBJ1-1; D is possibly TRBD1 (5 bases). CDR1 and CDR2 from the germline V gene are SQVTM and ANQGSEA. With 7 bases removed from V and 0 bases from J, the gap between germline ends came to 12 bases. The CDR3 consists of 13 residues.

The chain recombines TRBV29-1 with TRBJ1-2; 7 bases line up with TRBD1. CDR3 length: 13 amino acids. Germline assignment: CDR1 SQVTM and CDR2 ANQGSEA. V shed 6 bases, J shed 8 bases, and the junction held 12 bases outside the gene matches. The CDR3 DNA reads TGCAGCGTCCGAGGGATAGGGGGCTCGGGCTACACCTTC. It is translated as CSVRGIGGSGYTF. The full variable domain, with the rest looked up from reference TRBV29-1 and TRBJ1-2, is SAVISQKPSRDICQRGTSLTIQCQVDSQVTMMFWYRQQPGQSLTLIATANQGSEATYESGFVIDKFPISRPNLTFSTLTVSNMSPEDSSIYLCSVRGIGGSGYTFGSGTRLTVV.

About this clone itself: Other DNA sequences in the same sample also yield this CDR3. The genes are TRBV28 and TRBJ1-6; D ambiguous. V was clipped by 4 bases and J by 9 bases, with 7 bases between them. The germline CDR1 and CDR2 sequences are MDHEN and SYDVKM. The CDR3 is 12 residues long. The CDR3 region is CASSSEPSPLHF. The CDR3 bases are TGTGCCAGCAGTTCTGAGCCTTCACCCCTCCACTTT.

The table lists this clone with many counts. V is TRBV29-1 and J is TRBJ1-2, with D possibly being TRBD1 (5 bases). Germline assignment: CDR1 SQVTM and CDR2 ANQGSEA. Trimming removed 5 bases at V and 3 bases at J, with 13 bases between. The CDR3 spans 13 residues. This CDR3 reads CSVTGTDYYGYTF. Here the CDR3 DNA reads TGCAGCGTTACCGGGACGGACTACTATGGCTACACCTTC.